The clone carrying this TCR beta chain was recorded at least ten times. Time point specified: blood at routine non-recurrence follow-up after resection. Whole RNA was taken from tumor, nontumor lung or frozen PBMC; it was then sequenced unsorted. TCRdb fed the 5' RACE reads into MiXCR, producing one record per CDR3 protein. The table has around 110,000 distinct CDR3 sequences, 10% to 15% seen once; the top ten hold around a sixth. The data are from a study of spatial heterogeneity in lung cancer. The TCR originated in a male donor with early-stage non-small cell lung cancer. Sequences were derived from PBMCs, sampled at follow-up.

The CDR3: CASSVRQGSNTGELFF. CDR3 coding DNA: TGTGCCAGCAGCGTTCGACAGGGGTCGAACACCGGGGAGCTGTTTTTT. The chain has TRBV7-2 and TRBJ2-2, with 8 bases identical to TRBD1. From germline, CDR1 is SGHTA and CDR2 FQGNSA. With 5 bases clipped from V and 0 bases from J, the junction kept 5 bases outside the gene matches. The CDR3 has 16 amino acids.